A single sample gave rise to the 22 T cell receptor beta chains below, sequenced in a study of cytomegalovirus exposure and HLA in healthy donors (dated by TCRdb to about 2017). Library method: the immunoSEQ multiplex PCR assay. For the multiplex PCR, a mixture combining 60 forward primers for TCR Vbeta segments and 13 reverse primers for TCR Jbeta segments was used. Entries here come from immuneACCESS through TCRdb and include only in-frame sequences with V and J called. Some clones fail to appear in such tables; in the studies checked, an unresolved V gene covers under half of the shortfall, and the cause of the remainder is unknown. The sample table on file contains fewer than 85,000 clones. Jointly, the top ten make up around 3.8% of the sample. Sample: PBMCs. Receptor source: a female donor in good health and CMV-seropositive.

The genes are TRBV19 and TRBJ2-1; the match to TRBD2 covers 10 bases. The J segment lost 1 base and the V segment lost 6 bases, leaving 3 bases of the junction unmatched. Germline assignment: CDR1 LNHDA and CDR2 SQIVND (reference sequence). CDR3 size: 15 residues. CDR3 loop: CASRRTSGSYNEQFF. The CDR3 DNA is TGTGCCAGTAGACGGACTAGCGGTTCCTACAATGAGCAGTTCTTC.

The chain carries TRBV29-1 and TRBJ2-1, with D unresolved. The CDR3 consists of 15 residues. The germline CDR1 and CDR2 sequences are SQVTM and ANQGSEA. V lost 4 bases and J 0 bases, leaving 13 bases between the germline ends. CDR3 sequence (DNA): TGCAGCGTTGCTGAGGTCAGCAACTCCTACAATGAGCAGTTCTTC. It specifies CSVAEVSNSYNEQFF.

V gene TRBV11-2 combines with J gene TRBJ2-7, with D possibly being TRBD1 (5 bases). Trimming cost V 1 base and J 3 bases, with 10 bases left between them. The CDR3 extends over 14 amino acids. The germline CDR1 and CDR2 sequences are SGHAT and FQNNGV. In DNA form, the CDR3 reads TGTGCCAGCAGCTTAGGAGGACAATTCTACGAGCAGTACTTC. It is translated as CASSLGGQFYEQYF.

Notes on this clone: The same CDR3 arises from other DNA sequences in this sample as well. This chain connects TRBV7-9 to TRBJ2-1; TRBD1 is a possible D gene (5 bases). The germline CDR1 and CDR2 sequences are SEHNR and FQNEAQ (reference sequence). The germline V and J ends were trimmed by 8 bases and 8 bases, with 22 bases remaining between them. CDR3 size: 15 residues. CDR3 residues: CASGARAWGRDEQFF. The CDR3 DNA reads TGTGCCAGCGGCGCCCGGGCATGGGGCCGTGATGAGCAGTTCTTC. The whole variable domain, remainder taken from reference TRBV7-9 and TRBJ2-1, is DTGVSQNPRHKITKRGQNVTFRCDPISEHNRLYWYRQTLGQGPEFLTYFQNEAQLEKSRLLSDRFSAERPKGSFSTLEIQRTEQGDSAMYLCASGARAWGRDEQFFGPGTRLTVL.

The chain combines TRBV11-3 with TRBJ2-1, with 7 bases lining up with TRBD1. CDR3 length equals 16 residues. The trim removed 5 bases at V and 1 base at J, leaving 8 bases unmatched. Germline CDR1 is SGHNT and CDR2 is YENEEA. The DNA for the CDR3 is TGTGCCAGCAGCCCCGAACAGGGGTTGTCCTACAATGAGCAGTTCTTC. It encodes CASSPEQGLSYNEQFF.

The chain employs TRBV2 and TRBJ2-3, with a tentative D call TRBD1 (5 bases). CDR3 length equals 16 residues. CDR1 SNHLY and CDR2 FYNNEI come from the germline V gene. V gave up 1 base and J gave up 3 bases, with 14 bases separating them. Written as DNA, the CDR3 is TGTGCCAGCAGTGAAGGGTGGATGCGGACAACAGATACGCAGTATTTT. This codes for CASSEGWMRTTDTQYF.

The chain combines TRBV4-1 with TRBJ2-6; D uncertain. Trimming took 4 bases from V and 2 from J, leaving 9 bases between them. The CDR3 is 15 residues long. The germline gives CDR1 MGHRA, CDR2 YSYEKL. CDR3 residues: CASSLTRTGANVLTF. Written as DNA, the CDR3 is TGCGCCAGCAGCCTAACGAGGACTGGGGCCAACGTCCTGACTTTC.

The chain joins TRBV5-4 to TRBJ2-2; 9 nucleotides match TRBD1. Looked up from germline, CDR1 is SGHNT and CDR2 is YYREEE (reference sequence). V lost 4 bases and J lost 2; bases outside the gene matches: 6. The CDR3 is 16 amino acids. This chain's CDR3 is CASSNRDRVNTGELFF. CDR3 DNA sequence: TGTGCCAGCAGCAACCGGGACAGGGTCAACACCGGGGAGCTGTTTTTT.

J is TRBJ1-6 and V is TRBV6-1; possible D gene TRBD1, 6 bases. There are 14 residues in the CDR3. CDR1 is MNHNS and CDR2 is SASEGT in the germline V gene. The germline V and J ends were trimmed by 6 bases and 7 bases, with 13 bases remaining between them. The CDR3 region is CASSDRRTNSPLHF. CDR3 DNA: TGTGCCAGCAGCGACAGGCGGACGAATTCACCCCTCCACTTT.

As DNA, the CDR3 is TGTGCCAGCAGCTCTGGCGGGTCCGAGCAGTACTTC. The encoded protein is CASSSGGSEQYF. The gene calls are TRBV13 and TRBJ2-7; a possible D gene is TRBD2 (5 bases). CDR3 length equals 12 residues. Germline V lookup: CDR1 PRHDT, CDR2 FYEKMQ (reference sequence). V was cut by 4 bases and J by 6 bases, with 10 bases left in between.

The chain employs TRBV15 and TRBJ1-5; 7 nucleotides line up with TRBD1. CDR1 is LNHNV and CDR2 is YYDKDF in the germline V gene (reference sequence). This CDR3 contains 15 residues. With V trimmed by 2 bases and J by 7 bases, 8 bases remained unmatched. The CDR3 DNA sequence: TGTGCCACCAGCAGACTCAGGCAGGGGGGACAGCCCCAGCATTTT. Translating gives CATSRLRQGGQPQHF.

V and J are TRBV4-2 and TRBJ2-7, with D uncertain. V dropped 3 bases and J dropped 4 bases, with 13 bases sitting between them. The CDR3 totals 14 residues. Germline CDR1 is LGHNA and CDR2 is YNFKEQ. CDR3 loop: CASSQGLQLYEQYF. The DNA of the CDR3 is TGTGCCAGCAGCCAGGGTTTACAGCTTTACGAGCAGTACTTC.

The chain links TRBV6-5 to TRBJ1-5; 9 bases are a match to TRBD1. The germline V gene encodes CDR1 MNHEY and CDR2 SVGAGI. The CDR3 has 15 residues. J gave up 11 bases and V 6 bases, and 14 bases lay outside the gene matches. CDR3 nucleotides: TGTGCCAGCAGGGAAACTGGGACAGGGCGAGGGGCCCAGCATTTT. Its protein is CASRETGTGRGAQHF.

The rearrangement links TRBV18 to TRBJ1-5; weak D call: TRBD1 (6 bases). Germline CDR1 KGHSH, CDR2 LQKENI. The CDR3 sequence is 13 residues long. The V and J ends lost 1 base and 9 bases respectively, with 10 bases between them. The CDR3 DNA is TGTGCCAGCTCACCACTAGGGGGTCCGCCCCAGCATTTT. It is translated as CASSPLGGPPQHF.

The chain employs TRBV6-6 and TRBJ1-5; 8 bases fit TRBD1. V shed 4 bases and J 5 bases; nucleotides not matched to a gene: 10. This CDR3 is 16 amino acids long. Germline V gene sequence: CDR1 MNHNY, CDR2 SVGAGI (reference sequence). CDR3 loop: CASSSTDRGGDQPQHF. For the CDR3, the DNA is TGTGCCAGCAGTTCTACCGACAGGGGAGGGGATCAGCCCCAGCATTTT.

This rearrangement joins TRBV4-1 to TRBJ2-1; 11 bases fit TRBD2. V lost 4 bases to trimming and J lost 0 bases; unmatched junction nucleotides: 5. The germline V gene encodes CDR1 MGHRA and CDR2 YSYEKL. The length of the CDR3 is 17 residues. CDR3 DNA: TGCGCCAGCAGCCCAACACTAGCGGGGGTCTCCTACAATGAGCAGTTCTTC. Translation: CASSPTLAGVSYNEQFF.

This chain connects TRBV5-1 to TRBJ2-3; no clear D. The CDR3 runs to 12 residues. From germline, CDR1 is SGHRS and CDR2 YFSETQ. Trimming removed 0 bases at V and 6 bases at J, with 5 bases between. CDR3 amino acids: CASSLVMDTQYF. CDR3 DNA: TGCGCCAGCAGCTTGGTAATGGATACGCAGTATTTT.

The chain has TRBV29-1 and TRBJ1-4; D not resolved. The ends were cut back, 2 bases at V and 9 bases at J, with 10 bases in the middle. The CDR3 is made up of 12 amino acids. Per the germline V gene, CDR1 is SQVTM and CDR2 is ANQGSEA. CDR3 amino acids: CSVETVTQKLFF. CDR3 coding DNA: TGCAGCGTTGAAACGGTAACCCAAAAACTGTTTTTT.

On this clone: This same CDR3 is encoded by further DNA sequences in the sample. The chain employs TRBV5-1 and TRBJ2-3; possibly TRBD1 for D (6 bases). Germline CDR1 is SGHRS and CDR2 is YFSETQ. The CDR3 consists of 14 residues. Trimming stripped 0 bases from V and 1 base from J, with 6 bases between. The CDR3 loop is CASSLGTGTDTQYF. The DNA of the CDR3 is TGCGCCAGCAGCTTGGGGACAGGCACAGATACGCAGTATTTT.

The chain couples TRBV11-1 to TRBJ2-7, with 7 positions matching TRBD2. Germline V CDR1 and CDR2: SGHAT, FQDESV (reference sequence). After removal of 4 bases from V and 2 bases from J, the junction contained 8 bases not matched to a gene. This CDR3 comprises 15 residues. In DNA form, the CDR3 reads TGTGCCAGCAGCTGGACGTCTAGCGGCGCCTACGAGCAGTACTTC. Translating it yields CASSWTSSGAYEQYF. Full variable domain (missing parts from reference TRBV11-1 and TRBJ2-7): EAEVAQSPRYKITEKSQAVAFWCDPISGHATLYWYRQILGQGPELLVQFQDESVVDDSQLPKDRFSAERLKGVDSTLKIQPAELGDSAMYLCASSWTSSGAYEQYFGPGTRLTVT.

The rearrangement links TRBV4-1 to TRBJ2-7; 12 bases match TRBD2. CDR3 length equals 16 residues. The germline V gene encodes CDR1 MGHRA and CDR2 YSYEKL. The junction had 5 bases not matched to a gene; V was cut back by 1 base and J by 4 bases. The CDR3 protein is CASSQVTGLAGYEQYF. The DNA of the CDR3 is TGCGCCAGCAGCCAAGTGACGGGACTAGCGGGTTACGAGCAGTACTTC.

This chain joins TRBV5-1 and TRBJ2-1; 8 bases fit TRBD2. Looked up from germline, CDR1 is SGHRS and CDR2 is YFSETQ. Trimming took 0 bases from V and 2 from J; bases not matched to a gene: 4. The CDR3 runs 16 residues. For the CDR3, the DNA is TGCGCCAGCAGCTTGGCCGGCGGGGGGACCTACAATGAGCAGTTCTTC. Translation: CASSLAGGGTYNEQFF.